These 10 T cell receptor beta chains were sequenced from one sample in a study of T cell responses to AZD1222 COVID-19 vaccine (dated by TCRdb to the early 2020s). What this sample's time point label stands for: about 28 days (+/-7) after the second vaccine dose. The meaning of the sample's treatment or condition label: meningococcal conjugate vaccine given as trial control. Receptor amplification or capture employed the immunoSEQ multiplex PCR assay. TCRdb stores this immuneACCESS table with in-frame sequences only. Part of the clones is absent; in the studies checked, under half of the shortfall reflects unresolved V genes, and no reason is known for the rest. In this sample the table shows more than 95,000 clones, 86% of which occur a single time. 3% to 3.5% of the sample comes from the top ten. Sample: peripheral blood, taken 28 days after the second dose of the MenACWY control vaccine. The receptors were gathered from an adult who received the MenACWY meningococcal vaccine as a control.

This sequence joins TRBV11-2 and TRBJ1-2, with 10 bases matching TRBD1. This CDR3 region has 15 residues. Trimming removed 3 bases from V and 7 bases from J; junction bases left unmatched: 8. In germline, CDR1 is SGHAT, CDR2 FQNNGV. The chain's CDR3 is CASSLAPDRGPGYTF. Here the CDR3 DNA reads TGTGCCAGCAGCTTGGCCCCTGACAGGGGGCCTGGCTACACCTTC.

This clone was detected only a few times. The chain has TRBV29-1 and TRBJ2-5, with TRBD1 matching 11 bases. V gave up 7 bases and J gave up 5 bases; unmatched junction bases: 6. CDR3 length: 13 residues. In germline, CDR1 is SQVTM, CDR2 ANQGSEA. In DNA form, the CDR3 reads TGCAGCGCCCGGACAGGGGGCGCGGAGACCCAGTACTTC. Its protein product is CSARTGGAETQYF. Supplemented by reference TRBV29-1 and TRBJ2-5, the full variable domain reads SAVISQKPSRDICQRGTSLTIQCQVDSQVTMMFWYRQQPGQSLTLIATANQGSEATYESGFVIDKFPISRPNLTFSTLTVSNMSPEDSSIYLCSARTGGAETQYFGPGTRLLVL.

The CDR3 spells CSASFRGSSGNTIYF. CDR3 bases: TGCAGTGCTAGTTTTCGGGGCAGTTCTGGAAACACCATATATTTT. The V call is TRBV20-1, the J call TRBJ1-3; weak D call: TRBD1 (5 bases). The V gene's germline CDR1 is DFQATT and CDR2 SNEGSKA (reference sequence). Trimming cost V 3 bases and J 1 base, with 13 bases left between them. The CDR3 spans 15 residues.

V is TRBV5-5 and J is TRBJ2-7; 9 positions match TRBD2. V shed 2 bases, J shed 2 bases, and the junction held 2 bases outside the gene matches. Germline CDR1 and CDR2: SGHKS and YYEKEE (reference sequence). The CDR3 runs 14 residues. CDR3 coding DNA: TGTGCCAGCAGCTTCGGACTAGCGCCCTACGAGCAGTACTTC. Residues: CASSFGLAPYEQYF.

The chain is built from TRBV28 and TRBJ1-5, with D possibly being TRBD1 (5 bases). Germline V CDR1 and CDR2: MDHEN, SYDVKM. Trimming removed 3 bases at V and 7 bases at J, with 10 bases between. There are 13 residues in the CDR3. The CDR3 coding sequence is TGTGCCAGCAGTTTGGGGCCCCAGCAGCCCCAGCATTTT. Its protein is CASSLGPQQPQHF.

This clone was seen only once. This chain joins TRBV18 and TRBJ2-5; unclear D gene. Germline-derived CDR1 and CDR2 are KGHSH and LQKENI. Trimming took 6 bases from V and 3 from J, leaving 17 bases between them. The CDR3 sequence is 15 residues long. CDR3 region: CASSPVSTDKETQYF. CDR3 coding DNA: TGTGCCAGCTCCCCCGTCTCGACCGACAAAGAGACCCAGTACTTC.

V is TRBV5-8 and J is TRBJ1-5; TRBD1 agrees at 10 bases. The germline CDR1 and CDR2 sequences are SGHTS and YDEGEE. The length of the CDR3 is 19 residues. V was pared by 5 bases and J by 0 bases, with 14 bases of the junction left unmatched. The CDR3 region has the DNA TGTGCCAGCAGTTATCCAAGTGGACAGGGGGGATATAGCAATCAGCCCCAGCATTTT. This sequence encodes CASSYPSGQGGYSNQPQHF. The full variable domain, in which reference TRBV5-8 and TRBJ1-5 provide the parts outside the CDR3, is EAGVTQSPTHLIKTRGQQATLRCSPISGHTSVYWYQQALGLGLQFLLWYDEGEERNRGNFPPRFSGRQFPNYSSELNVNALELEDSALYLCASSYPSGQGGYSNQPQHFGDGTRLSIL.

The chain has TRBV9 and TRBJ2-3; 7 bases are shared with TRBD2. In germline, CDR1 is SGDLS, CDR2 YYNGEE. This CDR3 comprises 17 residues. J was trimmed by 1 base and V by 0 bases; bases with no gene match: 8. CDR3 residues: CASSVAPSGAGTDTQYF. Written as DNA, the CDR3 is TGTGCCAGCAGCGTAGCCCCGAGCGGGGCCGGCACAGATACGCAGTATTTT.

This chain links TRBV6-1 with TRBJ1-2, with D tentatively TRBD1 (6 bases). Trimming stripped 3 bases from V and 4 bases from J, with 15 bases between. The CDR3 length is 15 residues. Germline lookup yields CDR1 MNHNS and CDR2 SASEGT. CDR3 nucleotides: TGTGCCAGCAGTGATCCAGGGGTAGGGAGCTATGGCTACACCTTC. Its protein product is CASSDPGVGSYGYTF.

This clone was recorded once. This chain connects TRBV7-9 to TRBJ1-2; D ambiguous. Germline V gives CDR1 SEHNR, CDR2 FQNEAQ (reference sequence). The CDR3 loop spans 14 amino acids. The V and J ends lost 4 bases and 4 bases respectively, with 13 bases between them. The CDR3 region is CASSSPVRSYGYTF. CDR3 DNA: TGTGCCAGCAGCTCCCCCGTACGGAGCTATGGCTACACCTTC. The full variable domain, completed using reference TRBV7-9 and TRBJ1-2, is DTGVSQNPRHKITKRGQNVTFRCDPISEHNRLYWYRQTLGQGPEFLTYFQNEAQLEKSRLLSDRFSAERPKGSFSTLEIQRTEQGDSAMYLCASSSPVRSYGYTFGSGTRLTVV.